These 29 T cell receptor beta chains originate from one sample sequenced in a study of shared clonotypes between healthy human individuals. Sequencing used immunoSEQ multiplex PCR; TCRdb keeps in-frame clones, though not all of them. Of 2 million to 2.5 million clones listed, 95% are singletons. The sequencing sample was made of naive CD4+ T cells sorted from blood. Subset indicated: CD45RA+ positively selected. Source of these receptors: a man aged 18 to 30 in good health.

This clone was found once. The chain is built from TRBV5-1 and TRBJ1-2; D remains ambiguous. CDR1 and CDR2 (germline): SGHRS, YFSETQ. CDR3 length: 13 residues. V lost 5 bases to trimming and J lost 2 bases, with 10 bases between them. Here the CDR3 reads CASRQGQNYGYTF. For the CDR3, the DNA is TGCGCCAGCAGGCAAGGCCAGAACTATGGCTACACCTTC.

The chain has TRBV10-2 and TRBJ1-1; D unclear. CDR1 and CDR2 (germline): WSHSY, SAAADI. With 4 bases removed from V and 0 bases from J, the gap between germline ends came to 9 bases. CDR3 length: 14 residues. The CDR3 reads CASSVSDLNTEAFF. For the CDR3, the DNA is TGCGCCAGCAGTGTATCCGATTTGAACACTGAAGCTTTCTTT.

The genes are TRBV20-1 and TRBJ2-1; the D is unclear. V was cut by 3 bases and J by 9 bases, with 9 bases left in between. CDR1 is DFQATT, CDR2 SNEGSKA, per germline (reference sequence). The CDR3 runs to 11 residues. CDR3 DNA: TGCAGTGCTAGGGTGGCTGGTGAGCAGTTCTTC. Translated: CSARVAGEQFF.

The chain combines TRBV5-1 with TRBJ2-3; TRBD2 agrees at 8 bases. V gave up 7 bases and J gave up 2 bases; unmatched junction bases: 6. CDR1 is SGHRS and CDR2 is YFSETQ in the germline V gene. This CDR3 has 14 amino acids. CDR3 sequence: CASLLAAATDTQYF. The CDR3 region has the DNA TGCGCCAGCCTACTAGCGGCCGCCACAGATACGCAGTATTTT.

With regard to this clone: The sample carries other DNA sequences with the same CDR3. This sequence joins TRBV7-9 and TRBJ2-1; D call uncertain. Trimming removed 1 base from V and 7 bases from J, with 5 bases in between. The CDR3 totals 12 residues. The V gene's germline CDR1 is SEHNR and CDR2 FQNEAQ (reference sequence). The CDR3 is CASSLEGNEQFF. The CDR3 nucleotides read TGTGCCAGCAGCTTAGAGGGAAATGAGCAGTTCTTC.

The rearrangement links TRBV25-1 to TRBJ1-2; the D is unclear. This CDR3 region has 12 residues. The germline V gene has CDR1 MGHDK and CDR2 SYGVNS. Trimming pared 7 bases from V and 5 bases from J, leaving 11 bases between. The DNA for the CDR3 is TGTGCCAGCATACACACTTTATATGGCTACACCTTC. Translating gives CASIHTLYGYTF.

The rearrangement uses TRBV7-2 and TRBJ2-3; D remains ambiguous. Germline V lookup: CDR1 SGHTA, CDR2 FQGNSA. V was clipped by 0 bases and J by 2 bases, with 9 bases between them. The CDR3 runs 15 residues. CDR3 bases: TGTGCCAGCAGCTTAGCTCTCGGCAACACAGATACGCAGTATTTT. Translation: CASSLALGNTDTQYF.

V and J are TRBV7-2 and TRBJ2-5; D gene unclear. With 4 bases removed from V and 5 bases from J, the gap between germline ends came to 8 bases. Germline V lookup: CDR1 SGHTA, CDR2 FQGNSA. The CDR3 consists of 12 residues. CDR3 sequence: CASSSYWETQYF. As DNA, the CDR3 is TGTGCCAGCAGCTCCTACTGGGAGACCCAGTACTTC.

The gene calls are TRBV6-1 and TRBJ1-2, with D unclear. The V gene lost 8 bases and the J gene lost 7 bases, with 20 bases spanning the gap. The CDR3 loop spans 14 amino acids. Germline CDR1 is MNHNS and CDR2 is SASEGT. DNA of the CDR3: TGTGCCAGCCAATTGACCCACCAAGGTTTTGGCTACACCTTC. Protein: CASQLTHQGFGYTF.

This clone came up once. This chain uses TRBV28 with TRBJ1-5; no clear D gene. CDR1 is MDHEN and CDR2 is SYDVKM in the germline V gene. The CDR3 contains 14 residues. With 3 bases removed from V and 8 bases from J, the gap between germline ends came to 14 bases. CDR3 sequence reads: CASSLPSRMEPQHF. CDR3 coding DNA: TGTGCCAGCAGTTTGCCCTCCCGTATGGAGCCCCAGCATTTT.

V and J are TRBV18 and TRBJ2-1; either TRBD1 or TRBD2 may supply D (5 bases each). Germline CDR1 is KGHSH and CDR2 is LQKENI. The CDR3 runs 14 residues. Trimming cost V 4 bases and J 6 bases, with 13 bases left between them. For the CDR3, the DNA is TGTGCCAGCTCACTGGCGAGAGGGGTCAATGAGCAGTTCTTC. Protein: CASSLARGVNEQFF.

This chain uses TRBV29-1 with TRBJ2-3, with 9 bases that match TRBD2. The ends lost 6 bases at V and 4 bases at J; junction bases unmatched: 11. The CDR3 length is 15 residues. The germline CDR1 and CDR2 sequences are SQVTM and ANQGSEA. CDR3 nucleotides: TGCAGCGTCGCCGGTTCGCGGGGGGGCCCAGATACGCAGTATTTT. Its protein is CSVAGSRGGPDTQYF.

The rearrangement joins TRBV4-1 to TRBJ1-2; maybe TRBD1 (6 bases). Between the trimmed V and J ends, which lost 4 bases and 0 bases, there was a span of 9 bases. Germline lookup yields CDR1 MGHRA and CDR2 YSYEKL. This CDR3 has 14 residues. The CDR3 spells CASSPEGANYGYTF. The CDR3 DNA is TGCGCCAGCAGCCCGGAGGGGGCTAACTATGGCTACACCTTC.

The gene calls are TRBV11-2 and TRBJ1-6, with 8 bases aligning to TRBD1. The CDR3 loop spans 15 amino acids. In germline, CDR1 is SGHAT, CDR2 FQNNGV. V shed 1 base and J 10 bases; nucleotides not matched to a gene: 6. The CDR3 is CASSLGQGQGSPLHF. Here the CDR3 DNA reads TGTGCCAGCAGCTTAGGACAGGGGCAGGGATCACCCCTCCACTTT.

The rearrangement uses TRBV4-1 and TRBJ2-5; 8 bases align to TRBD2. Looked up from germline, CDR1 is MGHRA and CDR2 is YSYEKL. V trimming: 1 base; J trimming: 7 bases; junction bases outside the gene matches: 11. CDR3 length: 16 residues. DNA of the CDR3: TGCGCCAGCAGCCAAGGCGGTGACGGGGGGGTCGGGACCCAGTACTTC. Amino acid sequence: CASSQGGDGGVGTQYF.

The V and J genes are TRBV6-5 and TRBJ2-2, with D perhaps TRBD2 (8 bases). V was cut by 6 bases and J by 6 bases, with 17 bases left in between. The CDR3 runs to 15 residues. The V gene's germline CDR1 is MNHEY and CDR2 SVGAGI. The CDR3 nucleotides read TGTGCCAGCAGCCCGACAGGGACTAGTCCCGGGGAGCTGTTTTTT. The encoded protein is CASSPTGTSPGELFF.

CDR3 bases: TGCGCCAGCAGCTTCGGTTCAGGGCCTGGAAACACCATATATTTT. It translates to CASSFGSGPGNTIYF. The chain joins TRBV5-1 to TRBJ1-3; possibly TRBD1 for D (5 bases). This CDR3 has 15 amino acids. Germline loops: CDR1 SGHRS, CDR2 YFSETQ. V was cut by 2 bases and J by 2 bases, with 11 bases left in between. The full variable domain, completed using reference TRBV5-1 and TRBJ1-3, is KAGVTQTPRYLIKTRGQQVTLSCSPISGHRSVSWYQQTPGQGLQFLFEYFSETQRNKGNFPGRFSGRQFSNSRSEMNVSTLELGDSALYLCASSFGSGPGNTIYFGEGSWLTVV.

The rearrangement joins TRBV6-1 to TRBJ2-3, with TRBD2 identical over 11 bases. This CDR3 spans 14 amino acids. Germline V gene lookup returns CDR1 MNHNS and CDR2 SASEGT. Trimming cost V 7 bases and J 8 bases; bases outside gene matches: 8. DNA for the CDR3: TGTGCCAGCACGGTAGCGGGGGGGCTAAGTACGCAGTATTTT. This translates into CASTVAGGLSTQYF.

The V call is TRBV30, the J call TRBJ2-6, with D tentatively TRBD2 (6 bases). The CDR3 contains 15 residues. Germline V gene lookup returns CDR1 GTSNPN and CDR2 SVGIG (reference sequence). In DNA, the CDR3 is TGTGCATGCCCTCGGGGGACCTCTGGGGCCAACGTCCTGACTTTC. Amino acid sequence: CACPRGTSGANVLTF.

This sequence joins TRBV5-4 and TRBJ1-1, with 7 bases matching TRBD1. This CDR3 is built from 14 residues. From germline, CDR1 is SGHNT and CDR2 YYREEE (reference sequence). Unmatched junction bases numbered 5, after V lost 0 bases and J lost 6 bases. The CDR3 bases are TGTGCCAGCAGCTTGGCGACAGGGAGGGCTGAAGCTTTCTTT. Protein: CASSLATGRAEAFF.

The table lists this clone with a few counts. This sequence joins TRBV5-6 and TRBJ1-5; no reliable D call. Deletions cut 0 bases from V and 4 bases from J, with 11 bases between. The germline V gene encodes CDR1 SGHDT and CDR2 YYEEEE. The CDR3 loop spans 15 amino acids. CDR3 loop: CASSLAETGNQPQHF. CDR3 bases: TGTGCCAGCAGCTTGGCGGAGACGGGGAATCAGCCCCAGCATTTT.

The chain recombines TRBV30 with TRBJ1-6; D is uncertain. V shed 2 bases and J shed 8 bases, with 13 bases lying between them. Germline lookup yields CDR1 GTSNPN and CDR2 SVGIG (reference sequence). The CDR3 runs 14 residues. CDR3 residues: CAWSTGWGDSPLHF. In DNA form, the CDR3 reads TGTGCCTGGAGTACCGGGTGGGGAGATTCACCCCTCCACTTT.

This chain links TRBV5-4 with TRBJ1-3, with a tentative D call TRBD1 (6 bases). The CDR3 extends over 14 amino acids. Germline V lookup: CDR1 SGHNT, CDR2 YYREEE (reference sequence). V gave up 0 bases and J gave up 5 bases, with 9 bases separating them. The CDR3 DNA reads TGTGCCAGCAGCTTGGCGGGGGGCCGAAACACCATATATTTT. Its translation is CASSLAGGRNTIYF.

This chain connects TRBV2 to TRBJ2-5; 9 positions match TRBD1. The CDR3 loop spans 15 amino acids. The junction had 5 bases not matched to a gene; V was cut back by 5 bases and J by 1 base. Germline V gives CDR1 SNHLY, CDR2 FYNNEI. The CDR3 sequence: CASSPRTGVQETQYF. CDR3 bases: TGTGCCAGCAGTCCCCGGACAGGGGTCCAAGAGACCCAGTACTTC.

The J gene is TRBJ2-7, the V gene TRBV27; 12 bases are shared with TRBD2. Germline V gives CDR1 MNHEY, CDR2 SMNVEV (reference sequence). This CDR3 is built from 15 residues. V shed 2 bases, J shed 4 bases, and the junction held 3 bases outside the gene matches. This CDR3 reads CASSLATSGSYEQYF. The DNA for the CDR3 is TGTGCCAGCAGTTTAGCGACTAGCGGGAGTTACGAGCAGTACTTC.

The chain carries TRBV6-5 and TRBJ2-7; D may be TRBD1 (6 bases). V was cut by 4 bases and J by 0 bases, with 13 bases left in between. This CDR3 is built from 15 residues. Germline CDR1 is MNHEY and CDR2 is SVGAGI. Here the CDR3 reads CASSFLRGLSYEQYF. For the CDR3, the DNA is TGTGCCAGCAGTTTTCTCAGGGGCCTCTCCTACGAGCAGTACTTC.

This clone has more than one count but fewer than ten. Other nucleotide sequences from this sample produce the same CDR3. The chain couples TRBV6-5 to TRBJ2-7, with 8 bases fitting TRBD1. In germline, CDR1 is MNHEY, CDR2 SVGAGI. The V segment lost 6 bases and the J segment 3 bases; nucleotides outside the gene matches: 4. The CDR3 consists of 13 residues. CDR3 protein: CASSSGGSYEQYF. The CDR3 coding sequence is TGTGCCAGCAGCTCAGGGGGCAGCTACGAGCAGTACTTC.

This clone is a singleton in its sample. This sequence joins TRBV30 and TRBJ1-2, with 7 bases aligning to TRBD1. Germline V gene lookup returns CDR1 GTSNPN and CDR2 SVGIG (reference sequence). This CDR3 contains 13 residues. Germline trimming cut 1 base from V and 8 bases from J; bases unmatched to any gene: 7. CDR3 amino acids: CAWSGRGTGGYTF. The CDR3, as DNA: TGTGCCTGGAGTGGCAGGGGGACGGGCGGCTACACCTTC.

This rearrangement joins TRBV30 to TRBJ2-7; maybe TRBD2 (6 bases). Trimming pared 1 base from V and 6 bases from J, leaving 10 bases between. The CDR3 extends over 12 amino acids. From germline, CDR1 is GTSNPN and CDR2 SVGIG (reference sequence). CDR3 amino acids: CAWSGGGPEQYF. The CDR3 DNA sequence: TGTGCCTGGAGTGGGGGAGGTCCCGAGCAGTACTTC.